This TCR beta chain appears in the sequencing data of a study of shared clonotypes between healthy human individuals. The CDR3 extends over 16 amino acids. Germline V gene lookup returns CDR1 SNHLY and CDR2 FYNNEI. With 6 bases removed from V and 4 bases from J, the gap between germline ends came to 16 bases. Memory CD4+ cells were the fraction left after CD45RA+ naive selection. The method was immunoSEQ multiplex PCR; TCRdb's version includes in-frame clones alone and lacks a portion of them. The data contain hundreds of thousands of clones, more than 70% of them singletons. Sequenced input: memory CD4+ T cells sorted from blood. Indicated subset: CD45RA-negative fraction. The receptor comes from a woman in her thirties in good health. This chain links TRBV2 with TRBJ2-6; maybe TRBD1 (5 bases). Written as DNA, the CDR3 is TGTGCCAGCAGGGCAGGGTCCGCGTTGGGGGCCAACGTCCTGACTTTC. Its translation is CASRAGSALGANVLTF. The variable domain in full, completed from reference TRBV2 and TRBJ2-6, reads EPEVTQTPSHQVTQMGQEVILRCVPISNHLYFYWYRQILGQKVEFLVSFYNNEISEKSEIFDDQFSVERPDGSNFTLKIRSTKLEDSAMYFCASRAGSALGANVLTFGAGSRLTVL.